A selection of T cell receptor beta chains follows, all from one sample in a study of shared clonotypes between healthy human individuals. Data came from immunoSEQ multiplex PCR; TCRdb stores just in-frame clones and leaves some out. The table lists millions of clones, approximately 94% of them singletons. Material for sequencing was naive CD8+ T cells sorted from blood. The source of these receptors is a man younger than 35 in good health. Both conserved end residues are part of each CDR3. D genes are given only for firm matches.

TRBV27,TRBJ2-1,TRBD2,TGTGCCAGCAGTCGGACTAGCCGCACCTACAATGAGCAGTTCTTC,CASSRTSRTYNEQFF
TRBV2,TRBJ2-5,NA,TGTGCCAGCAGGGCAGTGTACCAAGAGACCCAGTACTTC,CASRAVYQETQYF
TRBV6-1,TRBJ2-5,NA,TGTGCCAGCAGTGAAGGGTTTTGGGGGACCCAAGAGACCCAGTACTTC,CASSEGFWGTQETQYF
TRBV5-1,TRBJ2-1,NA,TGCGCCAGCAGCTCGGCCTACAATGAGCAGTTCTTC,CASSSAYNEQFF
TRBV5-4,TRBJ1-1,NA,TGTGCCAGCAGCTCAGGTCCCTTGGGGGCTGAAGCTTTCTTT,CASSSGPLGAEAFF
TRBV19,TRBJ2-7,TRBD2,TGTGCCAGTAGTATAGGACTAGCGGGAGGAGGAGAGCAGTACTTC,CASSIGLAGGGEQYF
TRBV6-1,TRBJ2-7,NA,TGTGCCAGCAGTGAAGTAGTTGAGGGCTCCTACGAGCAGTACTTC,CASSEVVEGSYEQYF
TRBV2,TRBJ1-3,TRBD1,TGTGCCAGCAGTGGGGACAGTTTCTACTCTGGAAACACCATATATTTT,CASSGDSFYSGNTIYF
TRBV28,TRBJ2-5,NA,TGTGCCAGCAGTTTGACCGGAGAGACCCAGTACTTC,CASSLTGETQYF
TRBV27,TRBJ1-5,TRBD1,TGTGCCAGCAGCTGGACAGGGCCTAATCAGCCCCAGCATTTT,CASSWTGPNQPQHF
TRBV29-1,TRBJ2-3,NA,TGCAGCGTCAGGAAGAGCGGGCTCCAGGATACGCAGTATTTT,CSVRKSGLQDTQYF
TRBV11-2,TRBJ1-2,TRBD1,TGTGCCAGCAGCTTAGGGGACAGGGGCCCAGCTAACTATGGCTACACCTTC,CASSLGDRGPANYGYTF
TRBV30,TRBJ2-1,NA,TGTGCCTGGAGTGTACACGTAGGCAATGAGCAGTTCTTC,CAWSVHVGNEQFF
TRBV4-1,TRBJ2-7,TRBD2,TGCGCCAGCAGCTCACTAGCGGGACAAAACTACGAGCAGTACTTC,CASSSLAGQNYEQYF
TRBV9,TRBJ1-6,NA,TGTGCCAGCAGCGAAGGGACAACTAATAATTCACCCCTCCACTTT,CASSEGTTNNSPLHF
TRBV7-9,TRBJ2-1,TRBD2,TGTGCCAGCAGCTCCCAGGAATTAGCGGGGGGGCATGGTGAGCAGTTCTTC,CASSSQELAGGHGEQFF
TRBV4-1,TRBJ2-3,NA,TGCGCCAGCAGCCAAGTCGCGGGCACAGATACGCAGTATTTT,CASSQVAGTDTQYF
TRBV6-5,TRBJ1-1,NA,TGTGCCAGCAGTTACGGCCCAGGAGAAGCTTTCTTT,CASSYGPGEAFF
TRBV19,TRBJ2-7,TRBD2,TGTGCCAGTAGTCCGGGACTACCCTACGAGCAGTACTTC,CASSPGLPYEQYF